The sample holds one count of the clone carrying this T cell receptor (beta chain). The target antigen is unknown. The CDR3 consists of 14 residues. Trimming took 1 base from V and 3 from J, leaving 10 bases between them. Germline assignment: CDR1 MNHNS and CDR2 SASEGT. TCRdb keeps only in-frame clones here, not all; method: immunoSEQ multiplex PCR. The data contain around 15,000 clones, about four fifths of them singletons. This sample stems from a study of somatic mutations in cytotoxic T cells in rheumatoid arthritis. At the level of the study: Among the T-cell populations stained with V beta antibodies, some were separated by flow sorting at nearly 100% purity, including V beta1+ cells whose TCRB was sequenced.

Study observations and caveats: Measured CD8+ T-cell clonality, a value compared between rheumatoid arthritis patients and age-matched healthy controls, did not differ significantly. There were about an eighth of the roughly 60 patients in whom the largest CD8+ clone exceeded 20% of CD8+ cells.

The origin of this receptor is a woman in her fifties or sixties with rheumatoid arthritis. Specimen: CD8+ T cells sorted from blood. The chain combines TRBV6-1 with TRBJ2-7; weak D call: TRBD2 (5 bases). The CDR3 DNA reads TGTGCCAGCAGTGAAGTACGGGATTACTACGAGCAGTACTTC. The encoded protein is CASSEVRDYYEQYF.